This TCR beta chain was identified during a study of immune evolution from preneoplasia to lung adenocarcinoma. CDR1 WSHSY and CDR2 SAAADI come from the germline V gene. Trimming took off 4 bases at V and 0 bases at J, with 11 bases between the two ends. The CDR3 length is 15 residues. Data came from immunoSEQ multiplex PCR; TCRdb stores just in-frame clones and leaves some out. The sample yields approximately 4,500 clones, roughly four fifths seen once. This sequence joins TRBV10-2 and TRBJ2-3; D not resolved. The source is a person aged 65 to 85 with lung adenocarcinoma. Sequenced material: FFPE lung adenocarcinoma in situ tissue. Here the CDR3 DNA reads TGCGCCAGCAGTGGGGAAAGCCTCAGCACAGATACGCAGTATTTT. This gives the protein CASSGESLSTDTQYF.